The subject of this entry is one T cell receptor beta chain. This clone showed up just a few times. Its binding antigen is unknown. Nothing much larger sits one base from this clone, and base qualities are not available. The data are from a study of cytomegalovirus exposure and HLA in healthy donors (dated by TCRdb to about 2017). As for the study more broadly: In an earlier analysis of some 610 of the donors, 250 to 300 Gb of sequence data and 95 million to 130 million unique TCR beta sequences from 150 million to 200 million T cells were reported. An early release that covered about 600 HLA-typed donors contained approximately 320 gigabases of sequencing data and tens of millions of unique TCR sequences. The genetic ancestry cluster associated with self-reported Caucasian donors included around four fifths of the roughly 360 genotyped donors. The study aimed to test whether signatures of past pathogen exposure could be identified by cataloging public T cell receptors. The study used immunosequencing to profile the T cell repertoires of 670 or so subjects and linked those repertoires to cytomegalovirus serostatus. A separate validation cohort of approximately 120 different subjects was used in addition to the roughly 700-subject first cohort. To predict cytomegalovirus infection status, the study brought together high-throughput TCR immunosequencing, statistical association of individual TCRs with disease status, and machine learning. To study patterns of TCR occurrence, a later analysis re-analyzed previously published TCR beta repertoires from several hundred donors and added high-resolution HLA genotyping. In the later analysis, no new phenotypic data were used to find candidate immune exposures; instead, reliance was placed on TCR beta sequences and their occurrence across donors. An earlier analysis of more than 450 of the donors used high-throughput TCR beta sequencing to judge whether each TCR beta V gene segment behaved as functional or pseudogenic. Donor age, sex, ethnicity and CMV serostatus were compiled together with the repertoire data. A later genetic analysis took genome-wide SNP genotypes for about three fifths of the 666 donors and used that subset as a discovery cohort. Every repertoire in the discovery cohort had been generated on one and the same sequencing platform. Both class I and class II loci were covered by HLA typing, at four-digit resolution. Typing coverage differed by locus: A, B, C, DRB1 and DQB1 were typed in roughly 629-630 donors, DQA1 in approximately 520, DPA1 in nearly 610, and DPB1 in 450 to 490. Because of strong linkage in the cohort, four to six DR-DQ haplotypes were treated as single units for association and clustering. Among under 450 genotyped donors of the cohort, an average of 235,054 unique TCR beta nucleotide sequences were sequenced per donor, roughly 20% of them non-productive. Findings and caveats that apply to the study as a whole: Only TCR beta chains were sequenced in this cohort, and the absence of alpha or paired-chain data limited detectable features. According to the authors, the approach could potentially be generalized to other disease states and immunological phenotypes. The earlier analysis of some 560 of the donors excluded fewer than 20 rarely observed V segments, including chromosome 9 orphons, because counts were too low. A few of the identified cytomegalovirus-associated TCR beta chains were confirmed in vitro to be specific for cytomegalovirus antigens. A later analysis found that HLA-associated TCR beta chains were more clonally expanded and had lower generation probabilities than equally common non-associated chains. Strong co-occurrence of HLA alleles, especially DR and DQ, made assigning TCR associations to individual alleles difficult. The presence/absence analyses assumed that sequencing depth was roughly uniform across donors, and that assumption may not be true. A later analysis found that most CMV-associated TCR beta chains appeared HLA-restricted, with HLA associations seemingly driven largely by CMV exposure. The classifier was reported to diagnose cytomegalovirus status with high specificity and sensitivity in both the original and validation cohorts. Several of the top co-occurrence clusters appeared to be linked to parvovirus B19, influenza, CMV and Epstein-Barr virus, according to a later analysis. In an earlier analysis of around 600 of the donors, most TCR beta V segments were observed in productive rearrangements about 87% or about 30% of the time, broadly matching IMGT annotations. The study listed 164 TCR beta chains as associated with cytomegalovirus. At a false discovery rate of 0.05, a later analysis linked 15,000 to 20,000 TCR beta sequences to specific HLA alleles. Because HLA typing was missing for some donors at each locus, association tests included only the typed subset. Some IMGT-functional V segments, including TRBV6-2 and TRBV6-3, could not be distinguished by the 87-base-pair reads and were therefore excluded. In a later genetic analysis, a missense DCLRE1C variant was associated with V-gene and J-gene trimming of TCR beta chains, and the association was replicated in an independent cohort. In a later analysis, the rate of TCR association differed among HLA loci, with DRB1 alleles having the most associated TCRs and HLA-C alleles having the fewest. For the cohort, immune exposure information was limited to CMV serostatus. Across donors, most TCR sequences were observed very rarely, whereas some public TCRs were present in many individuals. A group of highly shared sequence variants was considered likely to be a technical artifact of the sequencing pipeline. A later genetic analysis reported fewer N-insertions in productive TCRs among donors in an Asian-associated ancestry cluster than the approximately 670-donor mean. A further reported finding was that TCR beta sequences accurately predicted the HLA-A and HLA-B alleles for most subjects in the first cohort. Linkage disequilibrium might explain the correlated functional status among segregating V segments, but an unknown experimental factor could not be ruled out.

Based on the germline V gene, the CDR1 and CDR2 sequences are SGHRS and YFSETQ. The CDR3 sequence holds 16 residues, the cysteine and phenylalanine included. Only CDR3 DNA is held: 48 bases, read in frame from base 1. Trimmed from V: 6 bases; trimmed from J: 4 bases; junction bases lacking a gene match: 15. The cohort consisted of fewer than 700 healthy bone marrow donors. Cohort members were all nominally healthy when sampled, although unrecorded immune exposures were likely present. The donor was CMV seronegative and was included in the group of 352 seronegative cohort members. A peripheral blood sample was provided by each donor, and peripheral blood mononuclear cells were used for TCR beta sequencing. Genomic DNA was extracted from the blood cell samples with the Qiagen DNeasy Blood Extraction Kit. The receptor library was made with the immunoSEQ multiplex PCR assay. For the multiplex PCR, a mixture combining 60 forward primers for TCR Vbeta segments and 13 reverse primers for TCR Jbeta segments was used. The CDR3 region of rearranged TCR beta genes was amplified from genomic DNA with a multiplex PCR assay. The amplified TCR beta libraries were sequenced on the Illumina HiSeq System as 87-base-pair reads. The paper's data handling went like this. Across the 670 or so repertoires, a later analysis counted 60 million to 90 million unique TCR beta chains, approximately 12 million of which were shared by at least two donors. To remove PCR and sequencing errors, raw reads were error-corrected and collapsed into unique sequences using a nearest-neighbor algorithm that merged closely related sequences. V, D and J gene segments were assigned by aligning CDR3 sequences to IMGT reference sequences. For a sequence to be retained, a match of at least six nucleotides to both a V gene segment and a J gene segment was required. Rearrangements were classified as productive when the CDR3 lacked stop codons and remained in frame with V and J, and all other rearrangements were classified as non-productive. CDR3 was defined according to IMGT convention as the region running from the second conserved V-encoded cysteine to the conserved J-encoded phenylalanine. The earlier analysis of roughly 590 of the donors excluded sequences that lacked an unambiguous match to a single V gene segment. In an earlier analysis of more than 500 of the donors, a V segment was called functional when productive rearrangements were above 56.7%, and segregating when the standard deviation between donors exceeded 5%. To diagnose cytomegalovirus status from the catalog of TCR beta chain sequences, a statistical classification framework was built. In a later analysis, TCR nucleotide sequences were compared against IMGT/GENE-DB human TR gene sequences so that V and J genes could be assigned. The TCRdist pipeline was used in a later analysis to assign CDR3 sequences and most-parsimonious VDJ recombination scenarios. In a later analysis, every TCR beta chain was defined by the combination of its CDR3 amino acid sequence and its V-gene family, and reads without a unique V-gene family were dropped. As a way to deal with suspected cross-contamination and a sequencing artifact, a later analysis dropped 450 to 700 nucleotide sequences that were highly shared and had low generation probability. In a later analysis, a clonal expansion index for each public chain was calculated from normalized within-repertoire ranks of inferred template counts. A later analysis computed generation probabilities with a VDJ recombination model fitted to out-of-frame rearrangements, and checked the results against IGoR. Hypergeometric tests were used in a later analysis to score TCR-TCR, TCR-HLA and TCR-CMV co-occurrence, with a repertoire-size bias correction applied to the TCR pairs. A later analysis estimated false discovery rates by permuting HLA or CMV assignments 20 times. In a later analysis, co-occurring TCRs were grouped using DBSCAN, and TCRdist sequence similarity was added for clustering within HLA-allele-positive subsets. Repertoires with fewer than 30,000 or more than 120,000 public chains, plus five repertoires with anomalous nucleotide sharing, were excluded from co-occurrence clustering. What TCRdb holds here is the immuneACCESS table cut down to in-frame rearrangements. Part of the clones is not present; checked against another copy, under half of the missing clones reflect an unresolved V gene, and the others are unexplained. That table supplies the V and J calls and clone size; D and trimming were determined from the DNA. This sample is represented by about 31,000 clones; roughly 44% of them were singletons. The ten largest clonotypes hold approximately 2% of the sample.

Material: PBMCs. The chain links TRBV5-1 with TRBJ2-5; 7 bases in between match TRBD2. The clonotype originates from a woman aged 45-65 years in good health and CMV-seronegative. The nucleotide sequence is TGCGCCAGCACCCGTACGGGCGGGGGTATGGTAGAGACCCAGTACTTC. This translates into CASTRTGGGMVETQYF. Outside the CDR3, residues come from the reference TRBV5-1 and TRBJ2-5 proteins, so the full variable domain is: KAGVTQTPRYLIKTRGQQVTLSCSPISGHRSVSWYQQTPGQGLQFLFEYFSETQRNKGNFPGRFSGRQFSNSRSEMNVSTLELGDSALYLCASTRTGGGMVETQYFGPGTRLLVL.